Following are 10 T cell receptor beta chains from one sample sequenced in a study of blood T cells in healthy people across ages. A second PCR of about 7 to 11 cycles used a sample-barcoded 5' primer and a J-beta primer mix. TCRdb reprocessed the 5' RACE reads with MiXCR, giving one entry per CDR3 protein. The sample shows roughly 800,000 distinct CDR3 sequences, about 36% of them seen only once. The sequencing input was blood. The receptors here all came from a man between 18 and 35 years old in good health.

The V gene is TRBV24-1, the J gene TRBJ2-7; maybe TRBD2 (7 bases). In germline, CDR1 is KGHDR, CDR2 SFDVKD. Trimming took off 0 bases at V and 7 bases at J, with 15 bases between the two ends. The CDR3 has 15 residues. The CDR3 sequence: CATSDLRGALNEQYF. The CDR3 coding sequence is TGTGCCACCAGTGATTTGCGGGGGGCTTTGAATGAGCAGTACTTC.

This sequence joins TRBV6-5 and TRBJ1-1; TRBD1 is a possible D gene (6 bases). V lost 1 base to trimming and J lost 7 bases, with 10 bases between them. Germline V gene lookup returns CDR1 MNHEY and CDR2 SVGAGI. The CDR3 covers 13 residues. This chain's CDR3 is CASSYLQGREAFF. For the CDR3, the DNA is TGTGCCAGCAGTTACTTACAGGGACGTGAAGCTTTCTTT.

In regard to this clonotype: This may be a read error, as it is one base from a much larger clone. The chain recombines TRBV25-1 with TRBJ2-5, with D possibly matching TRBD2 (6 bases). Deletions cut 4 bases from V and 11 bases from J, with 23 bases between. Germline loops: CDR1 MGHDK, CDR2 SYGVNS. This CDR3 region has 15 residues. The CDR3 spells CASSGRGKKYNEQYF. CDR3 bases: TGTGCCAGCAGTGGGCGGGGCAAAAAATACAATGAGCAGTACTTC.

This chain uses TRBV4-3 with TRBJ1-5; 7 nucleotides line up with TRBD1. Looked up from germline, CDR1 is LGHNA and CDR2 is YSLEER. J lost 6 bases, V lost 0 bases, and 8 bases had no gene match. The CDR3 totals 16 residues. This CDR3 is CASSQEEGAEVQPQHF. In nucleotides, the CDR3 is TGCGCCAGCAGCCAAGAGGAGGGGGCGGAGGTTCAGCCCCAGCATTTT.

This clonotype showed up just a few times. The V gene is TRBV5-1, the J gene TRBJ1-2; perhaps TRBD1 as D (6 bases). The germline CDR1 and CDR2 sequences are SGHRS and YFSETQ. V was pared by 3 bases and J by 0 bases, with 15 bases between. This CDR3 region has 16 residues. The CDR3 region has the DNA TGCGCCAGCAGCTGGACCCCGGACAGATCTAACTATGGCTACACCTTC. This codes for CASSWTPDRSNYGYTF.

V and J are TRBV5-1 and TRBJ2-4; D might be TRBD1 (5 bases). The J call is doubtful: the DNA matches TRBJ2-7 better. The germline V gene encodes CDR1 SGHRS and CDR2 YFSETQ. This CDR3 has 14 amino acids. The CDR3 loop is CASSVGQEAYEQYF. CDR3 DNA: TGCGCCAGCAGCGTGGGGCAGGAAGCCTACGAGCAGTACTTC.

This clonotype occurred a few times. The chain has TRBV5-1 and TRBJ2-1; no clear D gene. Germline V gene lookup returns CDR1 SGHRS and CDR2 YFSETQ. The CDR3 consists of 12 residues. The germline V and J ends were trimmed by 1 base and 8 bases, with 7 bases remaining between them. This chain's CDR3 is CASSLFGDEQFF. CDR3 coding DNA: TGCGCCAGCAGCTTGTTTGGGGATGAGCAGTTCTTC.

In regard to this clonotype: Given a much more abundant clone one base away, this may be a read error. This rearrangement joins TRBV5-1 to TRBJ2-5; unclear D gene. The J call may be mistaken, given a closer DNA end match to TRBJ2-1. Germline V gene data show CDR1 as SGHRS and CDR2 as YFSETQ. CDR3 size: 11 residues. The CDR3 here is CASRYQETQFF. CDR3 coding DNA: TGCGCCAGTAGGTACCAAGAGACCCAGTTCTTC.

This clonotype was counted only a few times. The chain uses TRBV29-1 and TRBJ2-7; no definite D call. V dropped 4 bases and J dropped 5 bases, with 15 bases sitting between them. Germline CDR1 and CDR2: SQVTM and ANQGSEA. This CDR3 region has 13 residues. In nucleotides, the CDR3 is TGCAGCGTTGCCAAGGCCCCTGGGGACGAGCAGTACTTC. Amino acids: CSVAKAPGDEQYF.

V gene TRBV3-1 combines with J gene TRBJ2-5, with 7 bases fitting TRBD1. The CDR3 is 14 residues long. After removal of 4 bases from V and 5 bases from J, the junction contained 7 bases not matched to a gene. CDR1 LGHDT and CDR2 YNNKEL come from the germline V gene (reference sequence). CDR3 coding DNA: TGTGCCAGCAGCCTTAAGGGGGCCCCGGAGACCCAGTACTTC. It is translated as CASSLKGAPETQYF.